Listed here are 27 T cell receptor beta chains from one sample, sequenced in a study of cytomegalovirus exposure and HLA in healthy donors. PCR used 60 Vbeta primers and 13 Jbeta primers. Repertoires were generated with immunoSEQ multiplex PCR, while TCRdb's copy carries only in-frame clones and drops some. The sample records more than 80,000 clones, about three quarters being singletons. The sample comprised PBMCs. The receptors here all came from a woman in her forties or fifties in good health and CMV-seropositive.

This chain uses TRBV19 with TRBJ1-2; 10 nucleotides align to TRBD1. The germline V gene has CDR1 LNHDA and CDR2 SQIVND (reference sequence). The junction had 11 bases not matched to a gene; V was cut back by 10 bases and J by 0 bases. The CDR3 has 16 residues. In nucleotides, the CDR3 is TGTGCCACCCACCTGGGACAGGGGCTGTCTAACTATGGCTACACCTTC. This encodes CATHLGQGLSNYGYTF.

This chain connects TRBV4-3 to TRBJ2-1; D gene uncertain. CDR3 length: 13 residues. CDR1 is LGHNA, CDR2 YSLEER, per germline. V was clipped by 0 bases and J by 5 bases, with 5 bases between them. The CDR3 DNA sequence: TGCGCCAGCAGCCAAGATCTACACAATGAGCAGTTCTTC. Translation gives CASSQDLHNEQFF.

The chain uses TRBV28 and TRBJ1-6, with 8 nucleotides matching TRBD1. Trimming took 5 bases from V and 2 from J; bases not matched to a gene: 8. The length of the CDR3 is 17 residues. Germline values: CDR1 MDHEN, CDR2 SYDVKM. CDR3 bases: TGTGCCAGCAGTGGGGACGGGACAGGAGCCTATAATTCACCCCTCCACTTT. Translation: CASSGDGTGAYNSPLHF.

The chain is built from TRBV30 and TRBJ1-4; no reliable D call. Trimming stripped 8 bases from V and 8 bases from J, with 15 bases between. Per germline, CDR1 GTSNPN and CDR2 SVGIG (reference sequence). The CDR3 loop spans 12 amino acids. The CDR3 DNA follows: TGTGCCACGGGCCCGGGAGGGGAAAAACTGTTTTTT. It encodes CATGPGGEKLFF. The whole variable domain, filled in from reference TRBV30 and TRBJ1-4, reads SQTIHQWPATLVQPVGSPLSLECTVEGTSNPNLYWYRQAAGRGLQLLFYSVGIGQISSEVPQNLSASRPQDRQFILSSKKLLLSDSGFYLCATGPGGEKLFFGSGTQLSVL.

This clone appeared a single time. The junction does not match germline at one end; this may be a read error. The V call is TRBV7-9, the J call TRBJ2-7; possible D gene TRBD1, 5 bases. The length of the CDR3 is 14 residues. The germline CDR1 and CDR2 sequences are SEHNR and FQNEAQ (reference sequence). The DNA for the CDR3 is TGTTCCAGCAGCCTAACACAGGTTACCTACGAGCAGTACTTC. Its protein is CSSSLTQVTYEQYF.

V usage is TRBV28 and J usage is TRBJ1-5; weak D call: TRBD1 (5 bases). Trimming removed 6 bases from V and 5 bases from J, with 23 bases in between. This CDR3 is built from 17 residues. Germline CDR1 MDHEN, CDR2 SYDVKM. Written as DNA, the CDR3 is TGTGCCAGCAGCCTCTGGGGGGGTCGAGGTTACGATCAGCCCCAGCATTTT. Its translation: CASSLWGGRGYDQPQHF.

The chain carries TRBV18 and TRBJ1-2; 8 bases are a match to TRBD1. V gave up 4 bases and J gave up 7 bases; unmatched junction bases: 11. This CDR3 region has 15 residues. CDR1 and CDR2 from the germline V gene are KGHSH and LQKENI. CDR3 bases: TGTGCCAGCTCACTAGGACAGGGAATACTATCTGGCTACACCTTC. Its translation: CASSLGQGILSGYTF.

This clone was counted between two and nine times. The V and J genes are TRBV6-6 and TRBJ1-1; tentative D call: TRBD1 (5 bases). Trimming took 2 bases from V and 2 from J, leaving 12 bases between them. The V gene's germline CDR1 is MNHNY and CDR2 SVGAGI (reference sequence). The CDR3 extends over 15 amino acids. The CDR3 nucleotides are TGTGCCAGCAGTTACCCGGCTGGGGCCAACACTGAAGCTTTCTTT. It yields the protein CASSYPAGANTEAFF.

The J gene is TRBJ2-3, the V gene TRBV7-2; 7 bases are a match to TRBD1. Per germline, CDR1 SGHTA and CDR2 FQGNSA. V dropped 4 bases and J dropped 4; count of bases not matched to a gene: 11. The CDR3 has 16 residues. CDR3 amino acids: CASSYIGTVFADTQYF. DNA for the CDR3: TGTGCCAGCAGCTATATCGGGACAGTGTTTGCAGATACGCAGTATTTT.

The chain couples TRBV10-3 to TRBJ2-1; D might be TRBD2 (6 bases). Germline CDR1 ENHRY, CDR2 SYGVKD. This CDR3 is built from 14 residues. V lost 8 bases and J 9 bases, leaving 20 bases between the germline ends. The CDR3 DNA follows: TGTGCCATCGGCCCCGTGAGTACGGAGGGTGAGCAGTTCTTC. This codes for CAIGPVSTEGEQFF.

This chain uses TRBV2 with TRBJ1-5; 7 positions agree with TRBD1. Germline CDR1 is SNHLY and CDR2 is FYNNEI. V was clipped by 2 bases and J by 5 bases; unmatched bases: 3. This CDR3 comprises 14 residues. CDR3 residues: CASSEMGQYQPQHF. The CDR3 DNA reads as TGTGCCAGCAGTGAAATGGGACAGTATCAGCCCCAGCATTTT.

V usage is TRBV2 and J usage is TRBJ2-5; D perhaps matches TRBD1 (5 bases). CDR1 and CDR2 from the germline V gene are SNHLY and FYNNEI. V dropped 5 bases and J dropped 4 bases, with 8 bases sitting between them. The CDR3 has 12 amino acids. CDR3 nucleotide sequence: TGTGCCAGCAGTAGGGGAAGAGAGACCCAGTACTTC. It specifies CASSRGRETQYF.

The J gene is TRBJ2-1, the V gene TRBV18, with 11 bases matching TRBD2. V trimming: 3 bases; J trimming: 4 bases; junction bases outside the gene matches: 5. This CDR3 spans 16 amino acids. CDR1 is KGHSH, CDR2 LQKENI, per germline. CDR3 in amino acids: CASSPLAGGQYNEQFF. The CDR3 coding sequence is TGTGCCAGCTCACCCTTAGCGGGGGGGCAGTACAATGAGCAGTTCTTC.

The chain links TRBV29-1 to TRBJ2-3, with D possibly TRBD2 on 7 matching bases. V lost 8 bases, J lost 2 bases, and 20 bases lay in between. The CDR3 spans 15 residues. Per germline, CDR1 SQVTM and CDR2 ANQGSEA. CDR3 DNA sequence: TGCAGCACTGGGGGCGGGGGCGTACCCACAGATACGCAGTATTTT. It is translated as CSTGGGGVPTDTQYF.

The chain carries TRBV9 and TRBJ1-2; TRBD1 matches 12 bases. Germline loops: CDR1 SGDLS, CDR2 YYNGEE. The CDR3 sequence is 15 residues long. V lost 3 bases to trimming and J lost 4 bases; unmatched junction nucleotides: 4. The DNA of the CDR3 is TGTGCCAGCAGCGGAGGGACAGGGGGCTTCTATGGCTACACCTTC. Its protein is CASSGGTGGFYGYTF.

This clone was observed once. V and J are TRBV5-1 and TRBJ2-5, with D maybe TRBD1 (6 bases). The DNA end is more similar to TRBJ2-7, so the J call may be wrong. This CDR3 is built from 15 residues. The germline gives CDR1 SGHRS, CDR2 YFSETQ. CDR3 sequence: CASSLAGHGVYEQYF. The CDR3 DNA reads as TGCGCCAGCAGCTTGGCGGGACATGGGGTGTACGAGCAGTACTTC.

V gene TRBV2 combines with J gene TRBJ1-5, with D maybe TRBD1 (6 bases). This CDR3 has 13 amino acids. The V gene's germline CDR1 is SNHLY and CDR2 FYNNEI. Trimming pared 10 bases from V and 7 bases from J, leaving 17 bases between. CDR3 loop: CATGIGTRQPQHF. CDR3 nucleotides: TGTGCCACCGGCATTGGGACACGGCAGCCCCAGCATTTT.

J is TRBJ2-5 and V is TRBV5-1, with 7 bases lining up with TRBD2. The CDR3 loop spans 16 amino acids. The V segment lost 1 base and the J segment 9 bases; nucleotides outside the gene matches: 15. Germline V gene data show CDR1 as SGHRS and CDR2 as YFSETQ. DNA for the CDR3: TGCGCCAGCAGCTTGCTGAGCGGGGCTGAACTCGGGGCCCAGTACTTC. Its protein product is CASSLLSGAELGAQYF.

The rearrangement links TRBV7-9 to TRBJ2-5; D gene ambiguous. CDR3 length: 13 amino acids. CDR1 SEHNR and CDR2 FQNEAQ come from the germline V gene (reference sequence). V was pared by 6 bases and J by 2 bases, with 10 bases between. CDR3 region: CASRRTEQETQYF. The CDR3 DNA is TGTGCCAGCAGAAGAACAGAACAAGAGACCCAGTACTTC. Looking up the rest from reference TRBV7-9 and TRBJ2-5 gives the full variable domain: DTGVSQNPRHKITKRGQNVTFRCDPISEHNRLYWYRQTLGQGPEFLTYFQNEAQLEKSRLLSDRFSAERPKGSFSTLEIQRTEQGDSAMYLCASRRTEQETQYFGPGTRLLVL.

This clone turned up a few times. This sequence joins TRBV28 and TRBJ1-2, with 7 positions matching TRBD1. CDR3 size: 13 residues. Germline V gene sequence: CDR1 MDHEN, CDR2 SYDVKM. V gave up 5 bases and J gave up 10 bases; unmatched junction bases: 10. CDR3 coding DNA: TGTGCCAGCAGTCCAAACCAAGACAGGGTCTACACCTTC. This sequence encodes CASSPNQDRVYTF.

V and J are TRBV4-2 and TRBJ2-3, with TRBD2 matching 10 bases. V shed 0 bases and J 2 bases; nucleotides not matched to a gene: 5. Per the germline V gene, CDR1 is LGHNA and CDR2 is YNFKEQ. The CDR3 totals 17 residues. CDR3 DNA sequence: TGTGCCAGCAGCCAAGATCCTAGCGGGGGCTTCACAGATACGCAGTATTTT. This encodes CASSQDPSGGFTDTQYF.

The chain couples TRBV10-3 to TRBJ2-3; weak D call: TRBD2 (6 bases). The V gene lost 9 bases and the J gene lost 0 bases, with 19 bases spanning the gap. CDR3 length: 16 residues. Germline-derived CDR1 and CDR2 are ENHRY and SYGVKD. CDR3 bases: TGTGCCATTTATGGGGGGAGAGTCGCTAGCACAGATACGCAGTATTTT. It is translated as CAIYGGRVASTDTQYF.

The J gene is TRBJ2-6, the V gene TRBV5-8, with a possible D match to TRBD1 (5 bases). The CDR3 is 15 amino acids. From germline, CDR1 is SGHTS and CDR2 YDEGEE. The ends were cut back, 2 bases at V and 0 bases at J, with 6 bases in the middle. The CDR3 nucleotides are TGTGCCAGCAGCTTCAGGGTCTCTGGGGCCAACGTCCTGACTTTC. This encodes CASSFRVSGANVLTF.

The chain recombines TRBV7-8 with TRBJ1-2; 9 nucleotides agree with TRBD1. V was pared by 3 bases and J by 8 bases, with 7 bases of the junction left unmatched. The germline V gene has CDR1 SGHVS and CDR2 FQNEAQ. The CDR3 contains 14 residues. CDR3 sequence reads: CASSLGDRAGGYTF. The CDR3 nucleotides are TGTGCCAGCAGCTTGGGGGACAGGGCGGGGGGCTACACCTTC.

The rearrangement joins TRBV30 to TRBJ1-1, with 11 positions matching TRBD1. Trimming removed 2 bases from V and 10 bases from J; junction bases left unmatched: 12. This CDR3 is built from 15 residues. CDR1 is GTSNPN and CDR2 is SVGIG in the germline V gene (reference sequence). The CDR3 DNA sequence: TGTGCCTGGAGTTCAGCCGGGACAGGGGGTTTGGGAGCTTTCTTT. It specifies CAWSSAGTGGLGAFF.

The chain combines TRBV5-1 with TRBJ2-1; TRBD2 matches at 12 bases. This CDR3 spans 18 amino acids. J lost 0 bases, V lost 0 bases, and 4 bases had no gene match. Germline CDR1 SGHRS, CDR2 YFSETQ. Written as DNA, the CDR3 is TGCGCCAGCAGCTTGGTAGCTAGCGGGGGGGTCTCCTACAATGAGCAGTTCTTC. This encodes CASSLVASGGVSYNEQFF.

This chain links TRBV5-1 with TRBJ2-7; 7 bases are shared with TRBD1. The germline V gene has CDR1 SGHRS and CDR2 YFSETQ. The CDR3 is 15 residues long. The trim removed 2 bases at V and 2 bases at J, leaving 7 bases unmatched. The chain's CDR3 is CASSFPGQIPYEQYF. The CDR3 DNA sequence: TGCGCCAGCAGCTTTCCGGGACAGATCCCCTACGAGCAGTACTTC. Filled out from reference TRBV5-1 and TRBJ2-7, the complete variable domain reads KAGVTQTPRYLIKTRGQQVTLSCSPISGHRSVSWYQQTPGQGLQFLFEYFSETQRNKGNFPGRFSGRQFSNSRSEMNVSTLELGDSALYLCASSFPGQIPYEQYFGPGTRLTVT.